A single sample is the source of the 25 T cell receptor beta chains below, sequenced in a study of blood T cell repertoires in COVID-19. Some clones are missing from TCRdb's copy, which holds only in-frame ones; the method was immunoSEQ multiplex PCR. Of roughly 570,000 clones listed, less than 90% are singletons. Sequences were obtained from peripheral blood. These TCRs come from a woman aged 50 to 60 with COVID-19, enrolled during active disease.

The gene calls are TRBV5-6 and TRBJ1-2; D is ambiguous. CDR3 length: 12 amino acids. V lost 1 base and J 6 bases, leaving 7 bases between the germline ends. Germline lookup yields CDR1 SGHDT and CDR2 YYEEEE. The chain's CDR3 is CASSLQLDGYTF. The CDR3 DNA reads as TGTGCCAGCAGCTTGCAGTTGGATGGCTACACCTTC.

The chain employs TRBV6-5 and TRBJ1-1; unclear D gene. Trimming left V 6 bases short and J 8 bases short, with 13 bases between. This CDR3 region has 12 residues. Germline V CDR1 and CDR2: MNHEY, SVGAGI. The CDR3 region has the DNA TGTGCCAGCAGACGAGGGCCTAAGGAAGCTTTCTTT. This encodes CASRRGPKEAFF.

The gene calls are TRBV30 and TRBJ2-5; weak D call: TRBD1 (5 bases). Trimming took 0 bases from V and 9 from J, leaving 17 bases between them. This CDR3 contains 14 residues. The germline CDR1 and CDR2 sequences are GTSNPN and SVGIG (reference sequence). The CDR3 DNA reads as TGTGCCTGGAGTGTGAACCGACAGTCGAGTTCCCAGTACTTC. It translates to CAWSVNRQSSSQYF.

The J gene is TRBJ2-7, the V gene TRBV2, with a weak D call TRBD2 (5 bases). From germline, CDR1 is SNHLY and CDR2 FYNNEI. V was clipped by 3 bases and J by 5 bases, with 14 bases between them. The CDR3 loop spans 14 amino acids. CDR3 nucleotides: TGTGCCAGCAGTGAGGGGAGTTTTCGGGACGAGCAGTACTTC. It yields the protein CASSEGSFRDEQYF. Looking up the rest from reference TRBV2 and TRBJ2-7 gives the full variable domain: EPEVTQTPSHQVTQMGQEVILRCVPISNHLYFYWYRQILGQKVEFLVSFYNNEISEKSEIFDDQFSVERPDGSNFTLKIRSTKLEDSAMYFCASSEGSFRDEQYFGPGTRLTVT.

The chain is built from TRBV2 and TRBJ2-1; D remains unclear. Between the trimmed V and J ends, which lost 7 bases and 6 bases, there was a span of 7 bases. CDR3 length equals 11 residues. Germline-derived CDR1 and CDR2 are SNHLY and FYNNEI. CDR3 sequence (DNA): TGTGCCAGCACTAAGCGCAATGAGCAGTTCTTC. Protein sequence: CASTKRNEQFF. The full variable domain, in which reference TRBV2 and TRBJ2-1 provide the parts outside the CDR3, is EPEVTQTPSHQVTQMGQEVILRCVPISNHLYFYWYRQILGQKVEFLVSFYNNEISEKSEIFDDQFSVERPDGSNFTLKIRSTKLEDSAMYFCASTKRNEQFFGPGTRLTVL.

This chain connects TRBV5-4 to TRBJ1-2, with a possible D match to TRBD1 (5 bases). Between the trimmed V and J ends, which lost 0 bases and 8 bases, there was a span of 14 bases. The germline CDR1 and CDR2 sequences are SGHNT and YYREEE (reference sequence). The CDR3 has 14 amino acids. CDR3 coding DNA: TGTGCCAGCAGCTTGGAGGTGACAGCTTACGGCTACACCTTC. Translating gives CASSLEVTAYGYTF.

The V gene is TRBV9, the J gene TRBJ1-2; D unclear. V shed 2 bases and J shed 8 bases, with 16 bases lying between them. The germline V gene has CDR1 SGDLS and CDR2 YYNGEE. This CDR3 is 14 amino acids long. CDR3 DNA: TGTGCCAGCAGCGTTTCGGGTCAAGTCGGGGGCTACACCTTC. It is translated as CASSVSGQVGGYTF.

The gene calls are TRBV6-5 and TRBJ2-1; TRBD2 matches 10 bases. Germline V CDR1 and CDR2: MNHEY, SVGAGI. There are 15 residues in the CDR3. V lost 2 bases, J lost 2 bases, and 0 bases stayed unmatched. DNA for the CDR3: TGTGCCAGCAGTTACGGACTAGCGGCCTACAATGAGCAGTTCTTC. This sequence encodes CASSYGLAAYNEQFF.

On this clone itself: Other DNA variants within this sample encode the same CDR3. The V gene is TRBV7-9, the J gene TRBJ1-1, with D possibly TRBD1 on 6 matching bases. V was trimmed by 1 base and J by 4 bases, leaving 10 bases between them. CDR1 and CDR2 from the germline V gene are SEHNR and FQNEAQ (reference sequence). This CDR3 is 14 amino acids long. For the CDR3, the DNA is TGTGCCAGCAGCTTAGGGTTAGGGGGCACTGAAGCTTTCTTT. This codes for CASSLGLGGTEAFF.

V is TRBV10-2 and J is TRBJ2-3; tentatively, D is TRBD2 (6 bases). V lost 8 bases and J lost 4, with 16 bases in between. CDR3 size: 14 residues. Germline CDR1 WSHSY, CDR2 SAAADI. The CDR3 loop is CASGGLIGPDTQYF. The CDR3 nucleotides are TGCGCCAGCGGGGGACTTATTGGCCCAGATACGCAGTATTTT.

This sequence joins TRBV2 and TRBJ2-2; D might be TRBD1 (5 bases). The CDR3 sequence is 15 residues long. Looked up from germline, CDR1 is SNHLY and CDR2 is FYNNEI. Trimming left V 4 bases short and J 1 base short, with 10 bases between. CDR3 loop: CASSVQGKNTGELFF. CDR3 sequence (DNA): TGTGCCAGCAGTGTCCAGGGAAAGAACACCGGGGAGCTGTTTTTT.

The rearrangement uses TRBV4-2 and TRBJ1-1; 7 bases are a match to TRBD1. J was trimmed by 5 bases and V by 2 bases; bases with no gene match: 8. The CDR3 extends over 15 amino acids. CDR1 is LGHNA and CDR2 is YNFKEQ in the germline V gene. The CDR3 DNA is TGTGCCAGCAGCCAACCGACAGGGCTGGGTACTGAAGCTTTCTTT. Its translation is CASSQPTGLGTEAFF.

This clone was picked up one time. The chain has TRBV6-5 and TRBJ1-6, with TRBD1 as a possible D gene (5 bases). Germline values: CDR1 MNHEY, CDR2 SVGAGI. CDR3 size: 16 residues. V was clipped by 2 bases and J by 5 bases, with 13 bases between them. The CDR3 bases are TGTGCCAGCAGTTACGGGGGGGGTAAGGATAATTCACCCCTCCACTTT. Translating it yields CASSYGGGKDNSPLHF.

The chain carries TRBV15 and TRBJ1-5; D perhaps matches TRBD1 (5 bases). V gave up 1 base and J gave up 0 bases, with 7 bases separating them. The V gene's germline CDR1 is LNHNV and CDR2 YYDKDF (reference sequence). This CDR3 comprises 15 residues. The CDR3 DNA reads TGTGCCACCAGCAGAGGGGGCCTTAGCAATCAGCCCCAGCATTTT. Translation: CATSRGGLSNQPQHF.

The V call is TRBV2, the J call TRBJ1-1; unclear D gene. The germline V and J ends were trimmed by 3 bases and 7 bases, with 9 bases remaining between them. The CDR3 loop spans 12 amino acids. Germline V gene sequence: CDR1 SNHLY, CDR2 FYNNEI. The CDR3 loop is CASSDTDSEAFF. The CDR3 DNA reads TGTGCCAGCAGTGATACAGATAGTGAAGCTTTCTTT.

This sequence joins TRBV9 and TRBJ1-2, with 9 bases identical to TRBD1. The CDR3 is made up of 16 amino acids. J was trimmed by 8 bases and V by 0 bases; bases with no gene match: 11. Germline V gene lookup returns CDR1 SGDLS and CDR2 YYNGEE. The CDR3, as DNA: TGTGCCAGCAGCGTAGTAGGGGACAGGGAAGTGAGAGGCTACACCTTC. This sequence encodes CASSVVGDREVRGYTF. Drawing the rest from reference TRBV9 and TRBJ1-2, the complete variable domain is DSGVTQTPKHLITATGQRVTLRCSPRSGDLSVYWYQQSLDQGLQFLIQYYNGEERAKGNILERFSAQQFPDLHSELNLSSLELGDSALYFCASSVVGDREVRGYTFGSGTRLTVV.

The gene calls are TRBV30 and TRBJ1-5; maybe TRBD1 (5 bases). The CDR3 length is 15 residues. Looked up from germline, CDR1 is GTSNPN and CDR2 is SVGIG (reference sequence). V was pared by 4 bases and J by 7 bases, with 20 bases between. The CDR3 protein is CAWTVGETGGQPQHF. In DNA, the CDR3 is TGTGCCTGGACCGTGGGGGAGACCGGGGGGCAGCCCCAGCATTTT.

J is TRBJ1-1 and V is TRBV2, with 7 bases aligning to TRBD1. V shed 5 bases, J shed 4 bases, and the junction held 13 bases outside the gene matches. From germline, CDR1 is SNHLY and CDR2 FYNNEI. The CDR3 runs to 16 residues. CDR3 bases: TGTGCCAGCAGTACATTTCGACAGGGTGGAAGCACTGAAGCTTTCTTT. Protein: CASSTFRQGGSTEAFF.

The rearrangement uses TRBV19 and TRBJ1-1, with D uncertain. With 3 bases removed from V and 2 bases from J, the gap between germline ends came to 7 bases. This CDR3 is 13 amino acids long. In germline, CDR1 is LNHDA, CDR2 SQIVND (reference sequence). This CDR3 reads CASSIEINTEAFF. The DNA for the CDR3 is TGTGCCAGTAGTATTGAGATCAACACTGAAGCTTTCTTT.

This clone was picked up one time. V usage is TRBV11-2 and J usage is TRBJ2-3; possibly TRBD2 for D (6 bases). The CDR3 loop spans 15 amino acids. The V gene lost 2 bases and the J gene lost 4 bases, with 13 bases spanning the gap. Germline V lookup: CDR1 SGHAT, CDR2 FQNNGV. The CDR3 spells CASSLRMGGADTQYF. The CDR3 nucleotides are TGTGCCAGCAGCTTAAGAATGGGAGGAGCAGATACGCAGTATTTT. The complete variable domain, with remaining parts taken from reference TRBV11-2 and TRBJ2-3, reads EAGVAQSPRYKIIEKRQSVAFWCNPISGHATLYWYQQILGQGPKLLIQFQNNGVVDDSQLPKDRFSAERLKGVDSTLKIQPAKLEDSAVYLCASSLRMGGADTQYFGPGTRLTVL.

V usage is TRBV5-1 and J usage is TRBJ1-4, with TRBD1 as a possible D gene (6 bases). CDR1 and CDR2 from the germline V gene are SGHRS and YFSETQ. V was pared by 0 bases and J by 6 bases, with 6 bases between. The CDR3 runs 13 residues. CDR3 region: CASSLGTDEKLFF. DNA for the CDR3: TGCGCCAGCAGCTTGGGGACAGATGAAAAACTGTTTTTT. The variable domain in full, completed from reference TRBV5-1 and TRBJ1-4, reads KAGVTQTPRYLIKTRGQQVTLSCSPISGHRSVSWYQQTPGQGLQFLFEYFSETQRNKGNFPGRFSGRQFSNSRSEMNVSTLELGDSALYLCASSLGTDEKLFFGSGTQLSVL.

The chain combines TRBV28 with TRBJ2-7, with a tentative D call TRBD2 (5 bases). The CDR3 runs 11 residues. V dropped 3 bases and J dropped 5 bases, with 5 bases sitting between them. Germline loops: CDR1 MDHEN, CDR2 SYDVKM. The CDR3 protein is CASSFGDEQYF. The CDR3 region has the DNA TGTGCCAGCAGTTTCGGGGACGAGCAGTACTTC.

This clone was detected a few times. V usage is TRBV3-1 (or the pseudogene TRBV3-2) and J usage is TRBJ2-7; weak D call: TRBD2 (5 bases). Trimming left V 2 bases short and J 5 bases short, with 10 bases between. From germline, CDR1 is LGHDT and CDR2 YNNKEL (reference sequence). CDR3 length: 13 residues. CDR3: CASSQLSGHEQYF. The CDR3 nucleotides read TGTGCCAGCAGCCAACTGAGCGGTCACGAGCAGTACTTC.

V is TRBV30 and J is TRBJ1-1; D might be TRBD1 (5 bases). Germline loops: CDR1 GTSNPN, CDR2 SVGIG (reference sequence). The CDR3 has 14 residues. With 2 bases removed from V and 3 bases from J, the gap between germline ends came to 13 bases. The CDR3 DNA is TGTGCCTGGAGTACCGGACGGGGGGACACTGAAGCTTTCTTT. Translated, it gives CAWSTGRGDTEAFF.

V is TRBV19 and J is TRBJ2-1; 10 nucleotides agree with TRBD2. This CDR3 has 17 residues. Germline V gives CDR1 LNHDA, CDR2 SQIVND (reference sequence). Losses at the gene ends were 4 bases for V and 7 bases for J; bases not matched to a gene: 13. Here the CDR3 DNA reads TGTGCCAGTAGTAGGTGGGGAGCGGGGGGGCTTAATAATGAGCAGTTCTTC. It encodes CASSRWGAGGLNNEQFF.